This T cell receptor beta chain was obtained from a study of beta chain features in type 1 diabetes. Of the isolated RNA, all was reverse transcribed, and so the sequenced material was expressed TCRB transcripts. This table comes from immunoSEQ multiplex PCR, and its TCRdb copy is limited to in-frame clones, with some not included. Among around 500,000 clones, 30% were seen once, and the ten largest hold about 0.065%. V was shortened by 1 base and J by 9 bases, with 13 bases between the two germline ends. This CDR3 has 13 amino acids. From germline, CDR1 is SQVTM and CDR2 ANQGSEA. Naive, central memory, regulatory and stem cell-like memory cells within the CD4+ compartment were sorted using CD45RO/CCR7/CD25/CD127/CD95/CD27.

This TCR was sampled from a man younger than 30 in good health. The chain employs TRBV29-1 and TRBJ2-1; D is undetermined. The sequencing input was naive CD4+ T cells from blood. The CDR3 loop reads CSVEGRTSAEQFF. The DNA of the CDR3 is TGCAGCGTTGAAGGGCGAACGTCCGCTGAGCAGTTCTTC.